These 17 T cell receptor beta chains came from one sample sequenced in a study of STAT3 mutations in large granular lymphocyte leukemia (dated by TCRdb to the late 2010s). General study outcomes and caveats: At least one immunodominant TCRbeta clonotype was present in every T-LGLL patient, and multiple immunodominant subclonotypes appeared in about half of the T-LGLL patients.

Which antigens these TCRs recognize remains unknown. Library preparation employed the immunoSEQ multiplex PCR assay. What TCRdb holds here is the immuneACCESS table cut down to in-frame rearrangements. Part of the clones is not present; checked against another copy, under half of the missing clones reflect an unresolved V gene, and the others are unexplained. The sample table lists about 670 clones, around 49% of them with a count of one. Jointly, the top ten make up approximately 99% of the sample. Sequencing was done on a sample of peripheral blood mononuclear cells. The receptors derive from a woman in her forties or fifties with T-cell large granular lymphocyte leukemia. Some clones in this sample may be carry-over from other donors' samples. The age is the age at diagnosis.

The chain couples TRBV5-1 to TRBJ2-3; the D call may be TRBD1 or TRBD2 (5 bases each). CDR3 length: 15 residues. V was shortened by 2 bases and J by 0 bases, with 10 bases between the two germline ends. Germline V gene lookup returns CDR1 SGHRS and CDR2 YFSETQ. The CDR3 DNA is TGCGCCAGCAGCTTACCCGGGGCTAGCACAGATACGCAGTATTTT. Translated: CASSLPGASTDTQYF.

The chain joins TRBV5-1 to TRBJ1-2; the match to TRBD1 covers 9 bases. V lost 3 bases to trimming and J lost 7 bases; unmatched junction nucleotides: 1. The CDR3 totals 12 residues. In germline, CDR1 is SGHRS, CDR2 YFSETQ. Written as DNA, the CDR3 is TGCGCCAGCAGCTCGGGACAGGGTGGCTACACCTTC. The encoded protein is CASSSGQGGYTF.

This clone was recorded a few times. The V and J genes are TRBV5-4 and TRBJ1-2; D possibly corresponds to TRBD1 (5 bases). CDR3 length: 13 amino acids. CDR1 is SGHNT, CDR2 YYREEE, per germline (reference sequence). V lost 0 bases and J 8 bases, leaving 11 bases between the germline ends. The CDR3 region has the DNA TGTGCCAGCAGCTTGGACGGGGGGAGGGGCTACACCTTC. Translated: CASSLDGGRGYTF.

This clone came up a few times. The chain joins TRBV19 to TRBJ2-7; 9 nucleotides line up with TRBD2. With V trimmed by 6 bases and J by 0 bases, 6 bases remained unmatched. The CDR3 loop spans 15 amino acids. Germline V gene sequence: CDR1 LNHDA, CDR2 SQIVND (reference sequence). The CDR3 here is CASSMAGGHSYEQYF. CDR3 nucleotides: TGTGCCAGTAGCATGGCGGGAGGGCACTCCTACGAGCAGTACTTC.

This clone was seen more than once but under ten times. The chain couples TRBV30 to TRBJ1-5; D might be TRBD1 (6 bases). CDR1 is GTSNPN and CDR2 is SVGIG in the germline V gene (reference sequence). The CDR3 has 13 residues. V lost 1 base, J lost 7 bases, and 11 bases lay in between. The CDR3 nucleotides are TGTGCCTGGAGTGAGGACAGTACCCAGCCCCAGCATTTT. Its translation is CAWSEDSTQPQHF.

This clone was observed a few times. The genes are TRBV29-1 and TRBJ2-7, with TRBD1 identical over 12 bases. V lost 4 bases and J lost 6; bases outside the gene matches: 7. This CDR3 contains 14 residues. Germline lookup yields CDR1 SQVTM and CDR2 ANQGSEA. CDR3 protein: CSVGLGTGGTEQYF. Here the CDR3 DNA reads TGCAGCGTTGGATTAGGGACAGGGGGCACCGAGCAGTACTTC.

This clone has more than one count but fewer than ten. V is TRBV7-2 and J is TRBJ1-2; possible D gene TRBD1, 6 bases. V was pared by 3 bases and J by 8 bases, with 16 bases between. This CDR3 region has 14 residues. Germline loops: CDR1 SGHTA, CDR2 FQGNSA. DNA of the CDR3: TGTGCCAGCAGCTTTACGACAGGTGGGGGGGGCTACACCTTC. It specifies CASSFTTGGGGYTF. Complete variable domain (other parts from reference TRBV7-2 and TRBJ1-2): GAGVSQSPSNKVTEKGKDVELRCDPISGHTALYWYRQSLGQGLEFLIYFQGNSAPDKSGLPSDRFSAERTGGSVSTLTIQRTQQEDSAVYLCASSFTTGGGGYTFGSGTRLTVV.

The genes are TRBV30 and TRBJ2-7, with 8 bases matching TRBD2. The CDR3 is 14 residues long. Per the germline V gene, CDR1 is GTSNPN and CDR2 is SVGIG (reference sequence). Germline trimming cut 1 base from V and 2 bases from J; bases unmatched to any gene: 4. The CDR3 DNA sequence: TGTGCCTGGAGTGCGGGGGGGGGAACCTACGAGCAGTACTTC. The encoded protein is CAWSAGGGTYEQYF.

This clone was picked up a small number of times. V gene TRBV4-1 combines with J gene TRBJ2-7; 14 bases are shared with TRBD2. V trimming: 4 bases; J trimming: 5 bases; junction bases outside the gene matches: 10. This CDR3 comprises 17 residues. The germline CDR1 and CDR2 sequences are MGHRA and YSYEKL. Here the CDR3 reads CASSLIGTSGSGDEQYF. The CDR3 region has the DNA TGCGCCAGCAGCCTTATCGGGACTAGCGGGAGCGGGGACGAGCAGTACTTC.

The chain has TRBV6-5 and TRBJ2-7; no definite D call. This CDR3 region has 15 residues. CDR1 MNHEY and CDR2 SVGAGI come from the germline V gene. The V and J ends lost 0 bases and 2 bases respectively, with 11 bases between them. The chain's CDR3 is CASSYSRDTTYEQYF. CDR3 nucleotide sequence: TGTGCCAGCAGTTACTCAAGAGACACAACCTACGAGCAGTACTTC.

The chain recombines TRBV30 with TRBJ1-5; D call uncertain. This CDR3 contains 13 residues. V dropped 3 bases and J dropped 3 bases, with 9 bases sitting between them. CDR1 is GTSNPN, CDR2 SVGIG, per germline (reference sequence). This CDR3 is CAWSGRPNQPQHF. The CDR3 coding sequence is TGTGCCTGGAGCGGGCGGCCCAATCAGCCCCAGCATTTT.

The rearrangement links TRBV29-1 to TRBJ2-1; D unresolved. The CDR3 loop spans 12 amino acids. V was clipped by 6 bases and J by 9 bases, with 15 bases between them. Germline CDR1 SQVTM, CDR2 ANQGSEA. CDR3 in DNA: TGCAGCGTCTATGCTGCTACCGGTGAGCAGTTCTTC. Its translation: CSVYAATGEQFF.

V and J are TRBV4-2 and TRBJ2-7; tentative D call: TRBD1 (7 bases). Trimming took off 4 bases at V and 4 bases at J, with 8 bases between the two ends. CDR1 LGHNA and CDR2 YNFKEQ come from the germline V gene. CDR3 length: 12 residues. The CDR3 reads CASSPGGYEQYF. CDR3 sequence (DNA): TGTGCCAGCAGCCCAGGGGGGTACGAGCAGTACTTC.

This clone has only a few counts. This chain uses TRBV7-9 with TRBJ2-7, with D tentatively TRBD2 (5 bases). Looked up from germline, CDR1 is SEHNR and CDR2 is FQNEAQ (reference sequence). This CDR3 region has 13 residues. V gave up 6 bases and J gave up 5 bases, with 14 bases separating them. For the CDR3, the DNA is TGTGCCAGCAGAGGAGAGGGTAGCCACGAGCAGTACTTC. It translates to CASRGEGSHEQYF.

V usage is TRBV18 and J usage is TRBJ1-1; perhaps TRBD1 as D (5 bases). The CDR3 extends over 14 amino acids. V lost 2 bases, J lost 0 bases, and 7 bases lay in between. The germline V gene encodes CDR1 KGHSH and CDR2 LQKENI. CDR3 DNA sequence: TGTGCCAGCTCACCAGGGACGGTGAACACTGAAGCTTTCTTT. It translates to CASSPGTVNTEAFF.

The rearrangement joins TRBV6-5 to TRBJ2-7; a weak D match, TRBD1 (6 bases). The CDR3 has 14 amino acids. In germline, CDR1 is MNHEY, CDR2 SVGAGI. V was cut by 2 bases and J by 5 bases, with 13 bases left in between. The CDR3 sequence: CASSYQTGSHEQYF. In DNA, the CDR3 is TGTGCCAGCAGTTACCAAACAGGGTCCCACGAGCAGTACTTC.

The rearrangement uses TRBV18 and TRBJ1-2; D is possibly TRBD1 (6 bases). This CDR3 spans 13 amino acids. CDR1 and CDR2 from the germline V gene are KGHSH and LQKENI. Trimming shortened V by 5 bases and J by 4 bases, and 11 bases separated the two germline ends. The CDR3 is CASSRQELYGYTF. The CDR3 bases are TGTGCCAGCTCAAGACAGGAGCTCTATGGCTACACCTTC.